The present entry profiles one T cell receptor beta chain with its context. Its antigen is as yet unknown. Primers included in the PCR were 60 Vbeta and 13 Jbeta primers. Using immunoSEQ multiplex PCR, the repertoire was profiled, and TCRdb retains in-frame clones only, with some absent. The table records 150,000 to 200,000 clones, about 88% of them present only once. CDR3 length equals 15 residues. Germline V gene sequence: CDR1 LGHNT, CDR2 FRNRAP. V dropped 6 bases and J dropped 2; count of bases not matched to a gene: 6. This record comes from a study of cytomegalovirus exposure and HLA in healthy donors. Looking at the study overall: From HLA-typed donors, an early data release held 70 million to 95 million unique TCRs.

Study observations and caveats: In a later analysis, the majority of CMV-associated beta chains seemingly showed HLA restriction. It was assumed in the presence/absence analyses that sequencing depth was roughly uniform across donors.

The sequence derives from a young man in good health and CMV-seropositive. Sample: PBMCs. The chain is built from TRBV12-5 and TRBJ1-1; 10 positions agree with TRBD1. CDR3 residues: CASGPTGGLNTEAFF. For the CDR3, the DNA is TGTGCTAGTGGACCGACAGGGGGCTTAAACACTGAAGCTTTCTTT.